Shown below are 9 T cell receptor beta chains from a single sample sequenced in a study of blood T cell repertoires in COVID-19. Method: immunoSEQ multiplex PCR; TCRdb's copy keeps in-frame clones and lacks some. This sample has about 250,000 clones, with about 80% found just once. Sequencing was done on a sample of peripheral blood. The source of these receptors is a man older than 75 with acute or convalescent COVID-19.

This sequence joins TRBV5-4 and TRBJ2-1, with 10 bases fitting TRBD2. Per the germline V gene, CDR1 is SGHNT and CDR2 is YYREEE (reference sequence). V shed 2 bases, J shed 4 bases, and the junction held 3 bases outside the gene matches. The CDR3 is 15 amino acids. CDR3 in amino acids: CASSFSGGLYNEQFF. In DNA form, the CDR3 reads TGTGCCAGCAGCTTTAGCGGGGGGCTTTACAATGAGCAGTTCTTC.

The J gene is TRBJ1-1, the V gene TRBV2; possibly TRBD1 for D (5 bases). CDR1 SNHLY and CDR2 FYNNEI come from the germline V gene. The CDR3 length is 13 residues. The V and J ends lost 8 bases and 1 base respectively, with 11 bases between them. The CDR3 is CASLTGQNTEAFF. CDR3 bases: TGTGCCAGCCTAACCGGACAGAACACTGAAGCTTTCTTT.

Regarding this clone: Sequence at one end of the junction differs from germline and may be a read error. The J gene is TRBJ2-7, the V gene TRBV7-9; 7 nucleotides match TRBD1. Germline CDR1 is SEHNR and CDR2 is FQNEAQ (reference sequence). This CDR3 spans 12 amino acids. CDR3: CASTQGIYEQYF. The DNA of the CDR3 is TGTGCGAGCACACAGGGGATCTACGAGCAGTACTTC.

This clone was counted only a few times. CDR3: CASSSYREGYTF. The DNA of the CDR3 is TGTGCCAGCTCATCCTACAGGGAAGGCTACACCTTC. J is TRBJ1-2 and V is TRBV18, with D maybe TRBD1 (6 bases). V lost 5 bases and J lost 8, with 12 bases in between. CDR1 and CDR2 (germline): KGHSH, LQKENI. The CDR3 extends over 12 amino acids.

In this sample, this clone turned up a few times. In DNA, the CDR3 is TGTGCCAGTACCCACAGGGGGCTTGGGTATGGCTACACCTTC. It yields the protein CASTHRGLGYGYTF. The V call is TRBV19, the J call TRBJ1-2; 9 positions match TRBD1. V shed 7 bases and J 5 bases; nucleotides not matched to a gene: 8. The CDR3 is 14 residues long. Germline V lookup: CDR1 LNHDA, CDR2 SQIVND (reference sequence).

The chain joins TRBV9 to TRBJ2-3, with TRBD2 matching 16 bases. The CDR3 sequence is 18 residues long. Unmatched junction bases numbered 10, after V lost 3 bases and J lost 6 bases. Looked up from germline, CDR1 is SGDLS and CDR2 is YYNGEE. The DNA of the CDR3 is TGTGCCAGCAGCGCCGCCGGGACTAGCGGGAGGGCCGGCGATACGCAGTATTTT. It codes for CASSAAGTSGRAGDTQYF.

The chain is built from TRBV24-1 and TRBJ2-1, with 10 positions matching TRBD1. The ends lost 3 bases at V and 2 bases at J; junction bases unmatched: 15. The germline gives CDR1 KGHDR, CDR2 SFDVKD. The CDR3 extends over 20 amino acids. Written as DNA, the CDR3 is TGTGCCACCAGTGATCCTCCCGGACAGGGGGAGAGTAGTACCTACAATGAGCAGTTCTTC. Translated, it gives CATSDPPGQGESSTYNEQFF.

The chain combines TRBV7-9 with TRBJ1-1; 7 positions match TRBD1. CDR1 and CDR2 (germline): SEHNR, FQNEAQ (reference sequence). V lost 3 bases, J lost 1 base, and 5 bases stayed unmatched. The CDR3 length is 15 residues. CDR3 protein: CASSFFRDRNTEAFF. The CDR3 DNA follows: TGTGCCAGCAGCTTTTTCCGGGACAGGAACACTGAAGCTTTCTTT.

The chain employs TRBV5-3 and TRBJ2-7; D might be TRBD1 (6 bases). TRBV5-3 is reported as an ORF; its role is uncertain. The CDR3 covers 19 residues. V dropped 0 bases and J dropped 0 bases, with 22 bases sitting between them. CDR3 in DNA: TGTGCCAGAAGCTTGGAGGGCAGGGGTAATAACACAATCTCCTACGAGCAGTACTTC. Its translation: CARSLEGRGNNTISYEQYF.